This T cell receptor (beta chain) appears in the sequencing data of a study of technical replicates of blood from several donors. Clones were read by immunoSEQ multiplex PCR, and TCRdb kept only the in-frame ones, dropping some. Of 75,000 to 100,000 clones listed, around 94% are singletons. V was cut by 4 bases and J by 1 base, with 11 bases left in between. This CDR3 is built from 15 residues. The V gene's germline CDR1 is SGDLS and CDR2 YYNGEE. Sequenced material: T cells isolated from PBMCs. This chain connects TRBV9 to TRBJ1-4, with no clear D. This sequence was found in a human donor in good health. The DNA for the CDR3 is TGTGCCAGCAGCCGACGGGGAGGAACTAATGAAAAACTGTTTTTT. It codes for CASSRRGGTNEKLFF.